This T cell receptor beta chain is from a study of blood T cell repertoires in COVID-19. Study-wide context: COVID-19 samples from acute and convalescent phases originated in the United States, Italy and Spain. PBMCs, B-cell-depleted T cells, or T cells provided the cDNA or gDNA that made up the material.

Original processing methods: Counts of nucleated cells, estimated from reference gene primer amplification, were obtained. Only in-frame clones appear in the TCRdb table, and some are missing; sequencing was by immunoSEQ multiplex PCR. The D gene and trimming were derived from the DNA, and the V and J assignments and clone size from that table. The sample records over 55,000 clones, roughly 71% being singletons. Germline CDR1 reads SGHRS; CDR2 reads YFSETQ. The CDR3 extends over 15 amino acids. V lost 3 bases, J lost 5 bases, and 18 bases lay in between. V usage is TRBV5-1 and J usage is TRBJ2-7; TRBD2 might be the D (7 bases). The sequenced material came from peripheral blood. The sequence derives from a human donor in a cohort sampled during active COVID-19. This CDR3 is CASSSKGEGRNEQYF. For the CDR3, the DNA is TGCGCCAGCAGCTCTAAGGGGGAGGGCCGTAACGAGCAGTACTTC.